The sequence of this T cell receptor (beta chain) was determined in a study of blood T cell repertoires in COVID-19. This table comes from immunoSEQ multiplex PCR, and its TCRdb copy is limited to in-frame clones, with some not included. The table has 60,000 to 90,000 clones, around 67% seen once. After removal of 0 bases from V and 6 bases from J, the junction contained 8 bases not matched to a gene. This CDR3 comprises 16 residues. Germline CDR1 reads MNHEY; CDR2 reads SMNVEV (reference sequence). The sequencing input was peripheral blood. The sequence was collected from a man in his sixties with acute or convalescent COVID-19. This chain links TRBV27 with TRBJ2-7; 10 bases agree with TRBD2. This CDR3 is CASSLSPSGSYLEQYF. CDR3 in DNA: TGTGCCAGCAGTTTATCCCCTAGCGGGAGTTACCTCGAGCAGTACTTC.